This T cell receptor (beta chain) was sequenced during a study of blood T cell repertoires in COVID-19. Study at large: T cells, B-cell-depleted T cells, or PBMCs supplied cDNA or gDNA.

CDR1 and CDR2 (germline): LGHDT, YNNKEL (reference sequence). This CDR3 has 18 amino acids. V was cut by 4 bases and J by 4 bases, with 23 bases left in between. Generated by immunoSEQ multiplex PCR, the TCRdb table keeps only in-frame clones and is missing some. The sample holds about 310,000 clones, roughly 90% seen once. This clone was recorded once. Sequenced material: peripheral blood. The chain joins TRBV3-1 (or the pseudogene TRBV3-2) to TRBJ2-1, with D possibly matching TRBD2 (5 bases). This TCR derives from a woman in her 30s with COVID-19, enrolled during active disease. CDR3 DNA sequence: TGTGCCAGCAGCCCCTACGGGATGGCGGAAGGACTGTACAATGAGCAGTTCTTC. Translation gives CASSPYGMAEGLYNEQFF.